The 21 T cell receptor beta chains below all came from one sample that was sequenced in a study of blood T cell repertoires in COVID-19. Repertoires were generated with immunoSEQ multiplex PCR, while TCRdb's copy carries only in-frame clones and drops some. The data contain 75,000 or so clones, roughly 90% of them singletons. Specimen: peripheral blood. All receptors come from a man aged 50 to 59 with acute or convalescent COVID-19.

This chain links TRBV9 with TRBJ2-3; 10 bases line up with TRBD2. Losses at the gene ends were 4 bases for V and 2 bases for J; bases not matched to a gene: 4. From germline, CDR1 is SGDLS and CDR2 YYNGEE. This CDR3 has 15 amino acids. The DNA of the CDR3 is TGTGCCAGCAGCTTTCTAGCGGGGGCCACAGATACGCAGTATTTT. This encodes CASSFLAGATDTQYF. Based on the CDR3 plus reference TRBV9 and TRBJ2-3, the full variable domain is DSGVTQTPKHLITATGQRVTLRCSPRSGDLSVYWYQQSLDQGLQFLIQYYNGEERAKGNILERFSAQQFPDLHSELNLSSLELGDSALYFCASSFLAGATDTQYFGPGTRLTVL.

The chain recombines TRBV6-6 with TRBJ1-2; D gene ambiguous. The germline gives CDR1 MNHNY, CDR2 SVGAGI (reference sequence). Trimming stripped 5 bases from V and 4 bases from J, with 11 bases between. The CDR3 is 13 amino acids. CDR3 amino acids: CASSPGASYGYTF. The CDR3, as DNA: TGTGCCAGCAGTCCAGGTGCCTCCTATGGCTACACCTTC.

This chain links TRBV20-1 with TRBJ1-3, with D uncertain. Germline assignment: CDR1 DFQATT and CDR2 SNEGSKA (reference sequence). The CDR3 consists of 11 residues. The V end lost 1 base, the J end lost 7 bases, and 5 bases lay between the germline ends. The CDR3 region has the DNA TGCAGTGCTAGAGTACAGAACACCATATATTTT. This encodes CSARVQNTIYF.

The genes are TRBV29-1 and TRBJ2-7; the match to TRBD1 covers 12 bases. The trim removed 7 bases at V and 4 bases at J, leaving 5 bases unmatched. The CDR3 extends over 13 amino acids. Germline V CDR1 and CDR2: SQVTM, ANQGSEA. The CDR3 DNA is TGCAGCGCAGGGACAGGGGGCGCGTACGAGCAGTACTTC. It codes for CSAGTGGAYEQYF.

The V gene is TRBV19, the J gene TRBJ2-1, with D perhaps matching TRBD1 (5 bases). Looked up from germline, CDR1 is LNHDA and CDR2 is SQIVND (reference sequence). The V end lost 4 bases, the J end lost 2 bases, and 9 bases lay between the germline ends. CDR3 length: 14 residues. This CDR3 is CASSTQGAYNEQFF. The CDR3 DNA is TGTGCCAGTAGTACCCAGGGCGCCTACAATGAGCAGTTCTTC.

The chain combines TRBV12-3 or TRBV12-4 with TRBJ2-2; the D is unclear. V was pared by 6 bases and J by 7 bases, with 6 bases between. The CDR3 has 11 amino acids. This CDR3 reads CASRLRGELFF. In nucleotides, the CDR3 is TGTGCCAGCAGGTTACGCGGGGAGCTGTTTTTT.

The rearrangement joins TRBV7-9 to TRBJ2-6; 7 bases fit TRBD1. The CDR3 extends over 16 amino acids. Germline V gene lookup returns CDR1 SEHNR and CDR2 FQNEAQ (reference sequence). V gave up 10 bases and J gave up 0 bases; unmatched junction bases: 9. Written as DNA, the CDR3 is TGTGCCATCCTCTGGGGGACAGTCTCTGGGGCCAACGTCCTGACTTTC. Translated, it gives CAILWGTVSGANVLTF.

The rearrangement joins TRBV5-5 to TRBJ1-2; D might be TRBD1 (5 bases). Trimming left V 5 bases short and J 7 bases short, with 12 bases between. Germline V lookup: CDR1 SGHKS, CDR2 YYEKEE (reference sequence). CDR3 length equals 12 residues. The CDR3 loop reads CASSRDSVGYTF. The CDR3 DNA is TGTGCCAGCAGTCGGGACTCTGTTGGCTACACCTTC.

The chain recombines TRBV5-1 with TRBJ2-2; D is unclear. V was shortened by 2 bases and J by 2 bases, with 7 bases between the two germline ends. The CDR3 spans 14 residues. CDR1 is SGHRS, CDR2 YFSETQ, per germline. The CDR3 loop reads CASSFRGNTGELFF. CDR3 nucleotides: TGCGCCAGCAGCTTCCGCGGAAACACCGGGGAGCTGTTTTTT.

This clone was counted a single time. In DNA, the CDR3 is TGTGCCAGCAGCCAAGGCCACCTAGTTGAAGCTTTCTTT. It is translated as CASSQGHLVEAFF. This chain uses TRBV14 with TRBJ1-1; D call uncertain. The V and J ends lost 1 base and 7 bases respectively, with 10 bases between them. The germline gives CDR1 SGHDN, CDR2 FVKESK. The CDR3 extends over 13 amino acids.

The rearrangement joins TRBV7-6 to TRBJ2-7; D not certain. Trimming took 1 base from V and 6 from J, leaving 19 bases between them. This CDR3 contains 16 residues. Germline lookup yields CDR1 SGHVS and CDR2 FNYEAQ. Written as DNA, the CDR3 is TGTGCCAGCAGCTTAGGGCAGTCCCAGGCAAGGTCCGAGCAGTACTTC. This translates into CASSLGQSQARSEQYF.

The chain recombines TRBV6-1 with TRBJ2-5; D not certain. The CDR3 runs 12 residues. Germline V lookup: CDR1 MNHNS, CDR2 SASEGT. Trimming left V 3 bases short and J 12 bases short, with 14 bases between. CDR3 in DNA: TGTGCCAGCAGTGATCCCGACTGGTACGAGTACTTC. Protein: CASSDPDWYEYF.

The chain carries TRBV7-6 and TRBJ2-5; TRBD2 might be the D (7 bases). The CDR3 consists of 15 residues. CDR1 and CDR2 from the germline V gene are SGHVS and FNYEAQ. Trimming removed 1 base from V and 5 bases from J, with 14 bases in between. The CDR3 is CASSLGRGALETQYF. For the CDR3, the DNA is TGTGCCAGCAGCTTAGGCCGGGGGGCCCTGGAGACCCAGTACTTC. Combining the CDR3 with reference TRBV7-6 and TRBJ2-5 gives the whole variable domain GAGVSQSPRYKVTKRGQDVALRCDPISGHVSLYWYRQALGQGPEFLTYFNYEAQQDKSGLPNDRFSAERPEGSISTLTIQRTEQRDSAMYRCASSLGRGALETQYFGPGTRLLVL.

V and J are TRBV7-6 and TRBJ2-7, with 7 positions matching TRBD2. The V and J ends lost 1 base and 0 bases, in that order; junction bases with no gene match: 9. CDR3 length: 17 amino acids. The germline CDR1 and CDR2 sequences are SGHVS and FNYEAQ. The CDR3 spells CASSLGGVAGDSYEQYF. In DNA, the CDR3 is TGTGCCAGCAGCTTAGGGGGAGTCGCGGGGGACTCCTACGAGCAGTACTTC.

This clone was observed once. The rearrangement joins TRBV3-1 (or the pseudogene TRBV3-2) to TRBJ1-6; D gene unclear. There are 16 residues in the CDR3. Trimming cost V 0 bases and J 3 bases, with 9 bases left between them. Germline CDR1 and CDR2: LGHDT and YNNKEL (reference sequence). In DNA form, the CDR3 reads TGTGCCAGCAGCCAAGATCGTCAGGTCTATAATTCACCCCTCCACTTT. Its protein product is CASSQDRQVYNSPLHF.

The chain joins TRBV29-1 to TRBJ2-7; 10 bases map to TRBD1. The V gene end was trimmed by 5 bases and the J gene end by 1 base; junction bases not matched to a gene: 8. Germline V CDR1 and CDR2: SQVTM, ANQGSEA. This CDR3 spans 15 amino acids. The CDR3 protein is CSVPPGQGMSYEQYF. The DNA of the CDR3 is TGCAGCGTTCCTCCGGGACAGGGGATGTCCTACGAGCAGTACTTC.

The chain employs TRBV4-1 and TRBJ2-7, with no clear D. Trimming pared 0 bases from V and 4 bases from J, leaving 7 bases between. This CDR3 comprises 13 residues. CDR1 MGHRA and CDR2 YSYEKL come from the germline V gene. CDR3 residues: CASSQDTVYEQYF. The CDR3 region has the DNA TGCGCCAGCAGCCAAGATACGGTTTACGAGCAGTACTTC.

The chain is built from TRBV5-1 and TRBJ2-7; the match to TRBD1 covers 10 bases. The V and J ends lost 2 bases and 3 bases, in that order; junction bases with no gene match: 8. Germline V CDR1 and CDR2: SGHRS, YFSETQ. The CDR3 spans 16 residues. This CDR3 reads CASSFPLTGGHYEQYF. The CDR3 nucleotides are TGCGCCAGCAGCTTTCCCCTGACAGGGGGCCACTACGAGCAGTACTTC.

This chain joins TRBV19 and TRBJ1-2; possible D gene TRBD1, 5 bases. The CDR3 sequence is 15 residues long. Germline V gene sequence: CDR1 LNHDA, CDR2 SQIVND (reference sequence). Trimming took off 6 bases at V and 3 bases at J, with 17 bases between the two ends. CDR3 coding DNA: TGTGCCAGTAGCCAATACCGGGGGGGTGACTATGGCTACACCTTC. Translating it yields CASSQYRGGDYGYTF.

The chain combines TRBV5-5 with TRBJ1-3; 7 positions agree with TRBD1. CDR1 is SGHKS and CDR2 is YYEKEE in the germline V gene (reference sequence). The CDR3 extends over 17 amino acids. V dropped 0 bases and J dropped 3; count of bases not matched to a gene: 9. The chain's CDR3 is CASSLGNRGNNGNTIYF. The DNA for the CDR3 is TGTGCCAGCAGCTTGGGGAACAGGGGCAATAATGGAAACACCATATATTTT.

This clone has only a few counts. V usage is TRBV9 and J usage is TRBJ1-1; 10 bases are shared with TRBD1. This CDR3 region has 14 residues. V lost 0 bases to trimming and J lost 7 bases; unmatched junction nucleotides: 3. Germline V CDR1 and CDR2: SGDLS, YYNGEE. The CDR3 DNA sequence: TGTGCCAGCAGCGTAGAGGGACAGGGGATTGAAGCTTTCTTT. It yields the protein CASSVEGQGIEAFF.